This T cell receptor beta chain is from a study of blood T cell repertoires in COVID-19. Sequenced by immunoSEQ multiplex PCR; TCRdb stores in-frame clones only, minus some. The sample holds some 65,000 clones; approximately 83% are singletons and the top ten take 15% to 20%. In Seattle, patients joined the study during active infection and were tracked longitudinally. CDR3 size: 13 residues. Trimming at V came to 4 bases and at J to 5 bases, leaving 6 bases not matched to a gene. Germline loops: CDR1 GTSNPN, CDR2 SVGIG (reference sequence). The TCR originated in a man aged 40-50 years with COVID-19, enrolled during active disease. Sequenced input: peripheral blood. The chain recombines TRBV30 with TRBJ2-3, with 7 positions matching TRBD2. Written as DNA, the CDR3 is TGTGCCTGGAAGCGGGGAGCGGTAGATACGCAGTATTTT. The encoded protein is CAWKRGAVDTQYF.